The T cell receptor (beta chain) described here comes from a study of T cells in Graves' hyperthyroidism and ophthalmopathy. Regions amplified from RNA transcripts were the TCR beta CDR3 regions. First-round RT-PCR targeting the TCR CDR3 was performed with the HTBI primer set. TCRdb processed the multiplex PCR reads anew with MiXCR; each CDR3 protein has one entry. The table has more than 650,000 distinct CDR3 sequences, roughly 15% seen once. This CDR3 is 16 amino acids long. Trimming cost V 4 bases and J 6 bases; bases outside gene matches: 12. Germline CDR1 reads SGHNT; CDR2 reads YENEEA. This clonotype was seen more than once but under ten times.

This receptor was taken from a young woman with Graves' hyperthyroidism. The chain is built from TRBV11-3 and TRBJ2-1, with 7 bases aligning to TRBD2. The source material was blood. CDR3 in amino acids: CASSSGEGPGVNEQFF. For the CDR3, the DNA is TGTGCCAGCAGCTCGGGGGAGGGGCCGGGTGTCAATGAGCAGTTCTTC.